A selection of T cell receptor beta chains follows, all from one sample in a study of T cell responses to AZD1222 COVID-19 vaccine. This table comes from immunoSEQ multiplex PCR, and its TCRdb copy is limited to in-frame clones, with some not included. The sample yields 100,000 to 150,000 clones, 75% to 95% seen once. Sequencing used peripheral blood, obtained 28 days after the second dose of the MenACWY control vaccine. Source of these receptors: an adult who received the MenACWY meningococcal vaccine as a control. The CDR3 runs from the conserved cysteine through the conserved F or W. The D gene is left open where the match is weak. Size values are once, few and many counts, or a class for expanded clones, and some rows have none.

j_gene: TRBJ2-1
abundance: .
v_gene: TRBV10-3
d_gene: .
CDR3nt: TGTGCCATCAGTGAAAAGACCGGGTACAATGAGCAGTTCTTC
CDR3aa: CAISEKTGYNEQFF

j_gene: TRBJ2-2
abundance: .
v_gene: TRBV19
d_gene: TRBD2
CDR3nt: TGTGCCAGTAGTATATACCGGAGGGGACTAGCGGGTAACACCGGGGAGCTGTTTTTT
CDR3aa: CASSIYRRGLAGNTGELFF

j_gene: TRBJ2-3
abundance: .
v_gene: TRBV3-1/TRBV3-2
d_gene: TRBD2
CDR3nt: TGTGCCAGCAGCCCCGTGGGGGACTGGGCGGGGGCAGATACGCAGTATTTT
CDR3aa: CASSPVGDWAGADTQYF

j_gene: TRBJ1-6
abundance: .
v_gene: TRBV11-3
d_gene: .
CDR3nt: TGTGCCAGCAGCTTCGGCCCCGGTTCACCCCTCCACTTT
CDR3aa: CASSFGPGSPLHF

j_gene: TRBJ2-3
abundance: .
v_gene: TRBV9
d_gene: .
CDR3nt: TGTGCCAGCAGCAAGGACTGGGATACGCAGTATTTT
CDR3aa: CASSKDWDTQYF

j_gene: TRBJ2-1
abundance: .
v_gene: TRBV11-3
d_gene: .
CDR3nt: TGTGCCAGCAGCTCTGTTCCCAGCTCCTACAATGAGCAGTTCTTC
CDR3aa: CASSSVPSSYNEQFF

j_gene: TRBJ2-7
abundance: .
v_gene: TRBV15
d_gene: .
CDR3nt: TGTGCCACCAGCAGGGGTCGGGACGAGCAGTACTTC
CDR3aa: CATSRGRDEQYF

j_gene: TRBJ2-7
abundance: .
v_gene: TRBV30
d_gene: TRBD1
CDR3nt: TGTGCCTGGAGTTACTGGACAGGGGGATATAACGAGCAGTACTTC
CDR3aa: CAWSYWTGGYNEQYF

j_gene: TRBJ1-3
abundance: .
v_gene: TRBV7-9
d_gene: .
CDR3nt: TGTGCCACCTTGCTGTCAAAGGACTCTTATAAACTCTCTGGAAACACCATATATTTT
CDR3aa: CATLLSKDSYKLSGNTIYF

j_gene: TRBJ2-4
abundance: .
v_gene: TRBV5-4
d_gene: .
CDR3nt: TGTGCCAGCAGCCCACCCCCGGGAAGATTAGCCAAAAACATTCAGTACTTC
CDR3aa: CASSPPPGRLAKNIQYF

j_gene: TRBJ2-5
abundance: .
v_gene: TRBV18
d_gene: TRBD1
CDR3nt: TGTGCCAGCTCACCGACAGGGGGACAAGAGACCCAGTACTTC
CDR3aa: CASSPTGGQETQYF

j_gene: TRBJ2-1
abundance: once
v_gene: TRBV12-3/TRBV12-4
d_gene: .
CDR3nt: TGTGCCAGTGCAGGGAGCTCCTACAATGAGCAGTTCTTC
CDR3aa: CASAGSSYNEQFF

j_gene: TRBJ2-7
abundance: .
v_gene: TRBV5-5
d_gene: .
CDR3nt: TGTGCCAGCAGCTTGGACAGGCCGCCCTACGAGCAGTACTTC
CDR3aa: CASSLDRPPYEQYF

j_gene: TRBJ2-3
abundance: .
v_gene: TRBV5-1
d_gene: TRBD2
CDR3nt: TGCGCCAGCAGCTTCCATCTAGCGGGGGGGCCTAGCACAGATACGCAGTATTTT
CDR3aa: CASSFHLAGGPSTDTQYF

j_gene: TRBJ1-2
abundance: once
v_gene: TRBV11-2
d_gene: .
CDR3nt: TGTGCCAGCAGCTTAGCCACCGGAGGGGGTTGGGGCTACACCTTC
CDR3aa: CASSLATGGGWGYTF

j_gene: TRBJ1-5
abundance: .
v_gene: TRBV7-2
d_gene: .
CDR3nt: TGTGCCAGCAGCTTAGCGAGCTTTTCACTCCAGCCCCAGCATTTT
CDR3aa: CASSLASFSLQPQHF

j_gene: TRBJ2-3
abundance: few
v_gene: TRBV12-3/TRBV12-4
d_gene: .
CDR3nt: TGTGCCAGCAGTTTCAGGGATACGCAGTATTTT
CDR3aa: CASSFRDTQYF

j_gene: TRBJ2-5
abundance: .
v_gene: TRBV21-1
d_gene: .
CDR3nt: TGTGCCAGCAGCAACCGTCAAATACAAGAGACCCAGTACTTC
CDR3aa: CASSNRQIQETQYF

j_gene: TRBJ2-2
abundance: .
v_gene: TRBV27
d_gene: TRBD1
CDR3nt: TGTGCCAGCAGCTCCGGGACAGGGGAGTACGGGGAGCTGTTTTTT
CDR3aa: CASSSGTGEYGELFF

j_gene: TRBJ2-3
abundance: .
v_gene: TRBV24-1
d_gene: .
CDR3nt: TGTGCCACCAGTGATTTCGGCACCGGCGGCACAGATACGCAGTATTTT
CDR3aa: CATSDFGTGGTDTQYF

j_gene: TRBJ2-1
abundance: .
v_gene: TRBV7-2
d_gene: .
CDR3nt: TGTGCCAGCAGCTTAGCAGGGGGCAATGAGCAGTTCTTC
CDR3aa: CASSLAGGNEQFF

j_gene: TRBJ2-1
abundance: .
v_gene: TRBV9
d_gene: .
CDR3nt: TGTGCCAGCAGCGCCCGGACATCCCACCCCAATGAGCAGTTCTTC
CDR3aa: CASSARTSHPNEQFF

j_gene: TRBJ2-1
abundance: .
v_gene: TRBV28
d_gene: TRBD1
CDR3nt: TGTGCCAGCAGAGATATGTCGGGACAGGGGGACTATGAGCAGTTCTTC
CDR3aa: CASRDMSGQGDYEQFF

j_gene: TRBJ2-7
abundance: .
v_gene: TRBV5-1
d_gene: .
CDR3nt: TGCGCCAGCAGAAGCACGTGGGACGAGCAGTACTTC
CDR3aa: CASRSTWDEQYF

j_gene: TRBJ1-1
abundance: .
v_gene: TRBV28
d_gene: .
CDR3nt: TGTGCCAGCAGTCCCCGAGGGAGTACCACTGAAGCTTTCTTT
CDR3aa: CASSPRGSTTEAFF

j_gene: TRBJ2-7
abundance: .
v_gene: TRBV3-1/TRBV3-2
d_gene: TRBD2
CDR3nt: TGTGCCAGCAGCCAAGCGGCGGGAGGGCCTCGGTACTTC
CDR3aa: CASSQAAGGPRYF

j_gene: TRBJ2-1
abundance: .
v_gene: TRBV5-1
d_gene: TRBD1
CDR3nt: TGCGCCAGCAGCCCCGGGACAGGGAGGTACAATGAGCAGTTCTTC
CDR3aa: CASSPGTGRYNEQFF

j_gene: TRBJ1-1
abundance: .
v_gene: TRBV18
d_gene: .
CDR3nt: TGTGCCAGCTCACCACAGGGGTTAGATGAAGCTTTCTTT
CDR3aa: CASSPQGLDEAFF

j_gene: TRBJ2-1
abundance: .
v_gene: TRBV29-1
d_gene: .
CDR3nt: TGCAGCGTTGGGCAGGGGGGGGCCTACAATGAGCAGTTCTTC
CDR3aa: CSVGQGGAYNEQFF

j_gene: TRBJ1-2
abundance: .
v_gene: TRBV7-9
d_gene: TRBD1
CDR3nt: TGTGCCAGCAGCTTAGTGGGACAGGGGGCCTATGGCTACACCTTC
CDR3aa: CASSLVGQGAYGYTF

j_gene: TRBJ2-7
abundance: .
v_gene: TRBV25-1
d_gene: .
CDR3nt: TGTGCCAGCAGTGAATATGAGGGGGCCTACGAGCAGTACTTC
CDR3aa: CASSEYEGAYEQYF

j_gene: TRBJ1-6
abundance: .
v_gene: TRBV11-1
d_gene: TRBD1
CDR3nt: TGTGCCAGCAGCCCCCAGGGGGCTCCTGGATCACCCCTCCACTTT
CDR3aa: CASSPQGAPGSPLHF

j_gene: TRBJ2-1
abundance: .
v_gene: TRBV30
d_gene: TRBD2
CDR3nt: TGTGCCTGGACGGGACTAGCGGGAGATAATGAGCAGTTCTTC
CDR3aa: CAWTGLAGDNEQFF

j_gene: TRBJ2-3
abundance: once
v_gene: TRBV6-7
d_gene: .
CDR3nt: TGTGCCAGCAGTTACTCCCGCGGGGGCGACCCAGATACGCAGTATTTT
CDR3aa: CASSYSRGGDPDTQYF

j_gene: TRBJ2-5
abundance: .
v_gene: TRBV5-1
d_gene: TRBD1
CDR3nt: TGCGCCAGCAGCCTAAGGGACAGGCGGGAGACCCAGTACTTC
CDR3aa: CASSLRDRRETQYF

j_gene: TRBJ1-1
abundance: few
v_gene: TRBV5-5
d_gene: .
CDR3nt: TGTGCCAGCAGCTTGGACCGGGGGACTGGGACTGAAGCTTTCTTT
CDR3aa: CASSLDRGTGTEAFF

j_gene: TRBJ1-5
abundance: .
v_gene: TRBV5-8
d_gene: .
CDR3nt: TGTGCCAGCAGCTCCGGGTCCCCGAATCAGCCCCAGCATTTT
CDR3aa: CASSSGSPNQPQHF

j_gene: TRBJ1-5
abundance: once
v_gene: TRBV19
d_gene: .
CDR3nt: TGTGCCAGTAGTTCTTTCGGGCTTACTAGCAATCAGCCCCAGCATTTT
CDR3aa: CASSSFGLTSNQPQHF

j_gene: TRBJ1-2
abundance: .
v_gene: TRBV5-4
d_gene: .
CDR3nt: TGTGCCAGCAGCTTGCGGGGGCAAGGCTACACCTTC
CDR3aa: CASSLRGQGYTF

j_gene: TRBJ2-7
abundance: .
v_gene: TRBV11-2
d_gene: TRBD1
CDR3nt: TGTGCCAGCACCATCGGACAGGGCTACGAGCAGTACTTC
CDR3aa: CASTIGQGYEQYF

j_gene: TRBJ1-5
abundance: .
v_gene: TRBV5-6
d_gene: .
CDR3nt: TGTGCCAGCAGCTTTCAGGGGCGGGTCGATCAGCCCCAGCATTTT
CDR3aa: CASSFQGRVDQPQHF

j_gene: TRBJ1-4
abundance: .
v_gene: TRBV25-1
d_gene: TRBD1
CDR3nt: TGTGCCAGCACACAAGGGGGCTCGACTAATGAAAAACTGTTTTTT
CDR3aa: CASTQGGSTNEKLFF

j_gene: TRBJ1-5
abundance: .
v_gene: TRBV28
d_gene: .
CDR3nt: TGTGCCAGCAGTCTCGAGAAGGGCTATAGCAATCAGCCCCAGCATTTT
CDR3aa: CASSLEKGYSNQPQHF

j_gene: TRBJ2-2
abundance: .
v_gene: TRBV7-6
d_gene: .
CDR3nt: TGTGCCAGCAGGTCAATCAGGGCAGAAAAGAACACCGGGGAGCTGTTTTTT
CDR3aa: CASRSIRAEKNTGELFF

j_gene: TRBJ2-1
abundance: .
v_gene: TRBV7-9
d_gene: .
CDR3nt: TGTGCCAGCAGCAATAAAAGGACAGACTACAATGAGCAGTTCTTC
CDR3aa: CASSNKRTDYNEQFF

j_gene: TRBJ1-5
abundance: .
v_gene: TRBV20-1
d_gene: .
CDR3nt: TGCAGTGCTAGTCGAGGAGATCAGCCCCAGCATTTT
CDR3aa: CSASRGDQPQHF

j_gene: TRBJ2-7
abundance: .
v_gene: TRBV10-3
d_gene: .
CDR3nt: TGTGCCATCAGCCCTGCCTACGAGCAGTACTTC
CDR3aa: CAISPAYEQYF

j_gene: TRBJ2-1
abundance: .
v_gene: TRBV6-2/TRBV6-3
d_gene: TRBD2
CDR3nt: TGTGCCAGCAGTTTGAAAGAGCTAGCGGGGTACAATGAGCAGTTCTTC
CDR3aa: CASSLKELAGYNEQFF

j_gene: TRBJ2-3
abundance: .
v_gene: TRBV24-1
d_gene: .
CDR3nt: TGTGCCACCAGTTTCGGGGGGCTTGTCACAGATACGCAGTATTTT
CDR3aa: CATSFGGLVTDTQYF

j_gene: TRBJ2-5
abundance: .
v_gene: TRBV10-3
d_gene: .
CDR3nt: TGTGCCATCAGTGGGTTTAGTGGGACGGCGGGGGAGACCCAGTACTTC
CDR3aa: CAISGFSGTAGETQYF

j_gene: TRBJ2-3
abundance: .
v_gene: TRBV7-2
d_gene: TRBD1
CDR3nt: TGTGCCAGCAGCTCCGGGACAGGGATTGGGGCTACGCAGTATTTT
CDR3aa: CASSSGTGIGATQYF

j_gene: TRBJ1-5
abundance: .
v_gene: TRBV6-2/TRBV6-3
d_gene: .
CDR3nt: TGTGCCAGCAGTTACGGGGATACTAGCAATCAGCCCCAGCATTTT
CDR3aa: CASSYGDTSNQPQHF

j_gene: TRBJ2-1
abundance: .
v_gene: TRBV3-1/TRBV3-2
d_gene: .
CDR3nt: TGTGCCAGGAGGCTGTGGCAGTTCTTC
CDR3aa: CARRLWQFF

j_gene: TRBJ1-5
abundance: .
v_gene: TRBV19
d_gene: .
CDR3nt: TGTGCCAGTAGTGTCGAAGGAACGGGTCAGCCCCAGCATTTT
CDR3aa: CASSVEGTGQPQHF

j_gene: TRBJ2-3
abundance: .
v_gene: TRBV5-4
d_gene: .
CDR3nt: TGTGCCAGCAGCCCTATACGATCAGATACGCAGTATTTT
CDR3aa: CASSPIRSDTQYF

j_gene: TRBJ2-2
abundance: .
v_gene: TRBV11-3
d_gene: .
CDR3nt: TGTGCCAGCAGCTTAGGGGCGACTAGTCTGGACACCGGGGAGCTGTTTTTT
CDR3aa: CASSLGATSLDTGELFF

j_gene: TRBJ1-1
abundance: .
v_gene: TRBV5-1
d_gene: .
CDR3nt: TGCGCCAGCAGCGTCAGTAATGAAGCTTTCTTT
CDR3aa: CASSVSNEAFF

j_gene: TRBJ2-7
abundance: .
v_gene: TRBV2
d_gene: .
CDR3nt: TGTGCCAGCAGTGTAGGGGATCCCTACGAGCAGTACTTC
CDR3aa: CASSVGDPYEQYF

j_gene: TRBJ2-2
abundance: once
v_gene: TRBV3-1/TRBV3-2
d_gene: TRBD1
CDR3nt: TGTGCCAGCAGCCAAGGGGGACAGGGCGTCGGGGAGCTGTTTTTT
CDR3aa: CASSQGGQGVGELFF

j_gene: TRBJ1-3
abundance: .
v_gene: TRBV6-6
d_gene: .
CDR3nt: TGTGCCAGCAGCTACCCACAGAGCTCTGGAAACACCATATATTTT
CDR3aa: CASSYPQSSGNTIYF